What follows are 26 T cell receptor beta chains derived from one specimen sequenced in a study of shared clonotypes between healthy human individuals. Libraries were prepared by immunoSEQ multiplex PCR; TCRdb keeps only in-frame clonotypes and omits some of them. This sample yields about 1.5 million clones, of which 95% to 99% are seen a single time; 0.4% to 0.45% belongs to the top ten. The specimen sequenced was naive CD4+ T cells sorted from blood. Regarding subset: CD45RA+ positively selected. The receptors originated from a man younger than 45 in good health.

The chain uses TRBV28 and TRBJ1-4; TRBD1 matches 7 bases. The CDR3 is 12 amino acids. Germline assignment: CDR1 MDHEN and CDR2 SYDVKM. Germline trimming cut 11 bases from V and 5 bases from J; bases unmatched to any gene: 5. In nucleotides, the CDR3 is TGTGCCGGCCGGGACAGCAATGAAAAACTGTTTTTT. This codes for CAGRDSNEKLFF. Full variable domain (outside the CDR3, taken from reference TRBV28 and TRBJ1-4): DVKVTQSSRYLVKRTGEKVFLECVQDMDHENMFWYRQDPGLGLRLIYFSYDVKMKEKGDIPEGYSVSREKKERFSLILESASTNQTSMYLCAGRDSNEKLFFGSGTQLSVL.

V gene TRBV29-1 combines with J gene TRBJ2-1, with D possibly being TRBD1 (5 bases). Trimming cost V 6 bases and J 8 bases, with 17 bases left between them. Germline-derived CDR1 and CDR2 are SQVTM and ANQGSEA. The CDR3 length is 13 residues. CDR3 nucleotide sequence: TGCAGCGTCGAACCCCAGGGCCTACATGAGCAGTTCTTC. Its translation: CSVEPQGLHEQFF.

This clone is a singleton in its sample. DNA of the CDR3: TGTGCCAGCAGCTTCGGACGAAATGAGCAGTTCTTC. Translating it yields CASSFGRNEQFF. The J gene is TRBJ2-1, the V gene TRBV7-2; D unclear. Per germline, CDR1 SGHTA and CDR2 FQGNSA. The V gene lost 3 bases and the J gene lost 7 bases, with 7 bases spanning the gap. This CDR3 has 12 residues.

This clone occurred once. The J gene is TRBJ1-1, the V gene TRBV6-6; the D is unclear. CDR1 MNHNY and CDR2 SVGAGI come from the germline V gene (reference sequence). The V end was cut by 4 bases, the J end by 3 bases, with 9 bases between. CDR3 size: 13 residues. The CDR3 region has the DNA TGTGCCAGCAGTTCCCCCCCGGACACTGAAGCTTTCTTT. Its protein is CASSSPPDTEAFF.

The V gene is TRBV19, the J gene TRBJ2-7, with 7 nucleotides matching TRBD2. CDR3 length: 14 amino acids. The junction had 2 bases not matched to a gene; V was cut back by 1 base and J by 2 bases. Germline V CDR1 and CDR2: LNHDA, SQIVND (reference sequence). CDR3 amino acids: CASSIAAGAYEQYF. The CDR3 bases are TGTGCCAGTAGTATAGCTGCGGGAGCCTACGAGCAGTACTTC.

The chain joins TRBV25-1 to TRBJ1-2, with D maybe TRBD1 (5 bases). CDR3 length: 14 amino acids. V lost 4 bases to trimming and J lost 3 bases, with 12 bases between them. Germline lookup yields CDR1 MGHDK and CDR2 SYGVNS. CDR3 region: CASSGGDSYYGYTF. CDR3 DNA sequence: TGTGCCAGCAGTGGGGGCGACAGTTACTATGGCTACACCTTC.

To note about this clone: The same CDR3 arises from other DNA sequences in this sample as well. The CDR3 coding sequence is TGTGCCAGCAGCCAAGGATCTTCCTACGAGCAGTACTTC. Its protein product is CASSQGSSYEQYF. V and J are TRBV6-5 and TRBJ2-7; D remains ambiguous. The CDR3 is 13 amino acids. Germline values: CDR1 MNHEY, CDR2 SVGAGI. V lost 6 bases to trimming and J lost 1 base, with 10 bases between them.

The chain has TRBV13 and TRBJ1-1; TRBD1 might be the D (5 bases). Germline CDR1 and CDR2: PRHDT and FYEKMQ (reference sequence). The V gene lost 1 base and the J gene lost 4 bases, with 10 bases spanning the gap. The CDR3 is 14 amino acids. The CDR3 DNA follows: TGTGCCAGCAGCTTAGTTGGGGGGACCACTGAAGCTTTCTTT. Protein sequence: CASSLVGGTTEAFF.

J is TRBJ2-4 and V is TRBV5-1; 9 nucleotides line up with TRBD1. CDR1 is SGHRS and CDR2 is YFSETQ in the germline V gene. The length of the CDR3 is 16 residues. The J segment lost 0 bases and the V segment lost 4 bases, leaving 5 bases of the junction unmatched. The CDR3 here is CASSIGTGLAKNIQYF. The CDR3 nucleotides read TGCGCCAGCAGCATAGGGACAGGGTTAGCCAAAAACATTCAGTACTTC.

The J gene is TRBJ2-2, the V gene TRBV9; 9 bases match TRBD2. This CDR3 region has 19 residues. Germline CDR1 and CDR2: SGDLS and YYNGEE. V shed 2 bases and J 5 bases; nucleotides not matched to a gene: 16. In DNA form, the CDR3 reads TGTGCCAGCAGCGTCCAAGGCTGGGGTAGCGGGAGTCAGACCGGGGAGCTGTTTTTT. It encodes CASSVQGWGSGSQTGELFF.

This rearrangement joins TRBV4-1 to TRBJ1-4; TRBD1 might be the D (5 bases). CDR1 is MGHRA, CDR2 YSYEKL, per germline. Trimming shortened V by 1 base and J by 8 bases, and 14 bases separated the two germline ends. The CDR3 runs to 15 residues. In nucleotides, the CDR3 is TGCGCCAGCAGCCAAGGGAATGGGGCGCGGGAAAAACTGTTTTTT. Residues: CASSQGNGAREKLFF.

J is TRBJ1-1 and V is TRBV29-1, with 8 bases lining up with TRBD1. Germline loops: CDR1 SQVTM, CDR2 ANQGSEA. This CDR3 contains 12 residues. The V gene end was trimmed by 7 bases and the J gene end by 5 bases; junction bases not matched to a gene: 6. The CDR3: CSADRGITEAFF. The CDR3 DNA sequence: TGCAGCGCCGACAGGGGTATTACTGAAGCTTTCTTT.

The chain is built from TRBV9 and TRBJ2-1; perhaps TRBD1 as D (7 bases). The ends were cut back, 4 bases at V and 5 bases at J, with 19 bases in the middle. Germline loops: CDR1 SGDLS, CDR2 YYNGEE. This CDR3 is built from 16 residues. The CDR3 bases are TGTGCCAGCAGCCAGGGGGTGGCGGGAATCAACAATGAGCAGTTCTTC. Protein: CASSQGVAGINNEQFF. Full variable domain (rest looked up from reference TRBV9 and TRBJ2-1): DSGVTQTPKHLITATGQRVTLRCSPRSGDLSVYWYQQSLDQGLQFLIQYYNGEERAKGNILERFSAQQFPDLHSELNLSSLELGDSALYFCASSQGVAGINNEQFFGPGTRLTVL.

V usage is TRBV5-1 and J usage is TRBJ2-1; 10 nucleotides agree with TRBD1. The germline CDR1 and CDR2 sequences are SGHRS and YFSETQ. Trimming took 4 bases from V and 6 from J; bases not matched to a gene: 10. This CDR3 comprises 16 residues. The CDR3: CASSTWDRGRGNEQFF. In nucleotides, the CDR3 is TGCGCCAGCAGCACATGGGACAGGGGTAGAGGCAATGAGCAGTTCTTC.

CDR3: CATSYRGVSADTQYF. For the CDR3, the DNA is TGTGCCACCAGCTACCGGGGGGTCTCGGCAGATACGCAGTATTTT. The chain couples TRBV15 to TRBJ2-3, with 7 bases fitting TRBD2. The trim removed 5 bases at V and 4 bases at J, leaving 9 bases unmatched. CDR3 length: 15 amino acids. Germline CDR1 and CDR2: LNHNV and YYDKDF (reference sequence).

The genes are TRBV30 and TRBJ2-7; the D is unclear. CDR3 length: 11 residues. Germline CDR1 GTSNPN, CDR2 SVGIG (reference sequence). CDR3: CAYITGVEQYF. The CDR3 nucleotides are TGTGCTTATATCACTGGGGTCGAGCAGTACTTC.

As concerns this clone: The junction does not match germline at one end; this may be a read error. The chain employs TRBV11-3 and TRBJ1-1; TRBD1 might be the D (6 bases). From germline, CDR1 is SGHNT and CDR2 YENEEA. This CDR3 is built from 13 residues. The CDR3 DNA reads TGCGCCAGCAGCGCCAGGGGTAACACTGAAGCTTTCTTT. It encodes CASSARGNTEAFF.

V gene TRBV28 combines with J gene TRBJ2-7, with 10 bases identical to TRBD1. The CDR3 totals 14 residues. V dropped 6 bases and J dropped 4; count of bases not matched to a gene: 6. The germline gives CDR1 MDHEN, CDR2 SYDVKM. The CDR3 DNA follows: TGTGCCAGCAGACTCGGGGGACAGGGGTACGAGCAGTACTTC. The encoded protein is CASRLGGQGYEQYF.

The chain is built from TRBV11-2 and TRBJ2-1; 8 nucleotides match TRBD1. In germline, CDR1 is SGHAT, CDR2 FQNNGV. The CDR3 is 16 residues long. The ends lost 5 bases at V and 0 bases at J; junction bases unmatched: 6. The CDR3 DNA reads TGTGCCAGCAGCGCCAGGGGGCGGCCCTCCTACAATGAGCAGTTCTTC. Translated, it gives CASSARGRPSYNEQFF.

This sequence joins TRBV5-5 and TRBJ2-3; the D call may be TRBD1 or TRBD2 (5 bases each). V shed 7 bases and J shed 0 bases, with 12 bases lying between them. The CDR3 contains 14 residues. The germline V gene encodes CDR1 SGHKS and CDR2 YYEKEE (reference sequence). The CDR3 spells CASGGWASTDTQYF. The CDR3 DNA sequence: TGTGCCAGCGGGGGATGGGCCAGCACAGATACGCAGTATTTT.

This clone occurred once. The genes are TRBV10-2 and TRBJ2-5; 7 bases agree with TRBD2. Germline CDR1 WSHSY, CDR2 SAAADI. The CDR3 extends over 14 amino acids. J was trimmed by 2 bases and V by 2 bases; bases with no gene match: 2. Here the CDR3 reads CASSEASGQETQYF. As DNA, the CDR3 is TGCGCCAGCAGTGAGGCTAGCGGACAAGAGACCCAGTACTTC.

This chain's CDR3 is CSVEEPGPLFLEQYF. CDR3 DNA sequence: TGCAGCGTTGAAGAACCCGGGCCTTTATTTCTAGAGCAGTACTTC. The chain is built from TRBV29-1 and TRBJ2-7; D uncertain. CDR3 size: 15 residues. CDR1 is SQVTM, CDR2 ANQGSEA, per germline. Trimming took 0 bases from V and 7 from J, leaving 19 bases between them.

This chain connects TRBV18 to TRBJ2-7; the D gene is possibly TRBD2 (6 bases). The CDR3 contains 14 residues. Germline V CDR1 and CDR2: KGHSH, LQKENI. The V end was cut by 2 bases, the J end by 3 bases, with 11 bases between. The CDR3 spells CASSPSSASYEQYF. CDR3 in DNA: TGTGCCAGCTCACCATCTAGCGCAAGCTACGAGCAGTACTTC. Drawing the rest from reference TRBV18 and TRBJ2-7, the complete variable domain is NAGVMQNPRHLVRRRGQEARLRCSPMKGHSHVYWYRQLPEEGLKFMVYLQKENIIDESGMPKERFSAEFPKEGPSILRIQQVVRGDSAAYFCASSPSSASYEQYFGPGTRLTVT.

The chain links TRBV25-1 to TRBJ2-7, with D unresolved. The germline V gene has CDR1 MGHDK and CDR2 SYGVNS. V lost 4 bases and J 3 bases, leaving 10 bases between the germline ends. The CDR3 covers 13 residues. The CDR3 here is CASSVKSFYEQYF. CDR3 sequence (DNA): TGTGCCAGCAGTGTAAAGTCGTTCTACGAGCAGTACTTC.

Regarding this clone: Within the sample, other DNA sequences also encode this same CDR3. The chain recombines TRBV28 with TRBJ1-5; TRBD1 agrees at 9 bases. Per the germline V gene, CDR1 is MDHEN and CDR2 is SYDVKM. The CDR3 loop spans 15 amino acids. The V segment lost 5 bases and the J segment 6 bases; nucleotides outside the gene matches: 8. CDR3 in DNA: TGTGCCAGCAGTCTTAGAACAGGGGGCTTTCAGCCCCAGCATTTT. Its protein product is CASSLRTGGFQPQHF.

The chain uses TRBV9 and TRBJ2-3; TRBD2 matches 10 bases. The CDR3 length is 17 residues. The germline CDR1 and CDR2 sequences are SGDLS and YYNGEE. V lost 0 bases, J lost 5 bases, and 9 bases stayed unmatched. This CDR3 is CASSVGVLAGVVDTQYF. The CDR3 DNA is TGTGCCAGCAGCGTAGGGGTCCTAGCGGGAGTTGTAGATACGCAGTATTTT.